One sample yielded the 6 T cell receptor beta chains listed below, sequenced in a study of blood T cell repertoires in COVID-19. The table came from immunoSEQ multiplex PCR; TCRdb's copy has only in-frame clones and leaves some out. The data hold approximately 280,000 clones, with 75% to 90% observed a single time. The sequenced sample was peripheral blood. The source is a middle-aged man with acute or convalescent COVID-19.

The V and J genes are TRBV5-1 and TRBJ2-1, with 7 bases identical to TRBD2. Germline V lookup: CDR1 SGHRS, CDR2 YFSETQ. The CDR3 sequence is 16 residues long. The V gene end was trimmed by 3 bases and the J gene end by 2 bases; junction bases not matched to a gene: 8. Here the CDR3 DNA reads TGCGCCAGCAGCTCGGGGGGACTCTCCGCCTACAATGAGCAGTTCTTC. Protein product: CASSSGGLSAYNEQFF.

The CDR3: CASSLDGDLGQYF. The CDR3 DNA reads TGCGCCAGCAGCTTGGACGGGGATCTTGGGCAGTACTTC. The rearrangement links TRBV5-1 to TRBJ2-7, with D possibly matching TRBD2 (5 bases). Germline V CDR1 and CDR2: SGHRS, YFSETQ. Trimming took 0 bases from V and 9 from J, leaving 13 bases between them. This CDR3 is built from 13 residues.

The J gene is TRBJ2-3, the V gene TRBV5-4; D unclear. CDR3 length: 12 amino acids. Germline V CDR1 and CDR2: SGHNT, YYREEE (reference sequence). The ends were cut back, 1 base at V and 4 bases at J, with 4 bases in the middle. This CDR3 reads CASSLSADTQYF. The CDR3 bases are TGTGCCAGCAGCTTGAGCGCAGATACGCAGTATTTT.

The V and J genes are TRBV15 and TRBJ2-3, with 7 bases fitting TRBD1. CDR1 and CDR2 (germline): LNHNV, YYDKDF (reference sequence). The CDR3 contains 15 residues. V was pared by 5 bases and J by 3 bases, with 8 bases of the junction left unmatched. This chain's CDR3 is CATSAPSRGTDTQYF. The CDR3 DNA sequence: TGTGCCACCAGCGCTCCCTCCAGGGGGACAGATACGCAGTATTTT.

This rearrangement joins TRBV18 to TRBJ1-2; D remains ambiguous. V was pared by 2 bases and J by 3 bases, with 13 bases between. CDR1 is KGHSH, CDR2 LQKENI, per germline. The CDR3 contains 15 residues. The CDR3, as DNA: TGTGCCAGCTCACCAATCATTTTCCGGGACTATGGCTACACCTTC. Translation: CASSPIIFRDYGYTF.

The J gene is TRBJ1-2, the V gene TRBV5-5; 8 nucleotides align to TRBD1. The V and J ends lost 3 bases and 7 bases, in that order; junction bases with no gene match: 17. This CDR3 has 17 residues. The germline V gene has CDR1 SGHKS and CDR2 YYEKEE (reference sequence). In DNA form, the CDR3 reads TGTGCCAGCAGCTCCGGCCTGAGGACAGGGTTTGAGGTTGGCTACACCTTC. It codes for CASSSGLRTGFEVGYTF. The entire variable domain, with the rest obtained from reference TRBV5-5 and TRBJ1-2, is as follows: DAGVTQSPTHLIKTRGQQVTLRCSPISGHKSVSWYQQVLGQGPQFIFQYYEKEERGRGNFPDRFSARQFPNYSSELNVNALLLGDSALYLCASSSGLRTGFEVGYTFGSGTRLTVV.